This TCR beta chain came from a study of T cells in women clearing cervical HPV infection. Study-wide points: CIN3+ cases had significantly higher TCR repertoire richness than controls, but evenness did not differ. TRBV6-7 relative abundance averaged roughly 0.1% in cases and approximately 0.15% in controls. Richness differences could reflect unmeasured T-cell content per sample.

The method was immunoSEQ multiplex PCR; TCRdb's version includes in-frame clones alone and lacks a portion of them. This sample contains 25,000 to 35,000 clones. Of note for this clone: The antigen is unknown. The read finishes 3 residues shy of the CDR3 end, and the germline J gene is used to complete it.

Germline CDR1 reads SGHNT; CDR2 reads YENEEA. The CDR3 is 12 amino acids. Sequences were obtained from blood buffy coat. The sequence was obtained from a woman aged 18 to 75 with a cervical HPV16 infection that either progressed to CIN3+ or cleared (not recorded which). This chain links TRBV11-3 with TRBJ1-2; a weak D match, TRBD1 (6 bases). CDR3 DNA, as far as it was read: TGTGCCAGCAGCCCCGGACAGTTAGGC. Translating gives CASSPGQLG. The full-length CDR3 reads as CASSPGQLGYTF.